This TCR beta chain came from a study of blood T cell repertoires in COVID-19 (dated by TCRdb to 2020 to 2021). For the study in its entirety: Samples from collaborators originated in the United States, Italy and Spain and spanned both the acute and convalescent phases of COVID-19. The material from the prospective study consisted of cDNA or gDNA derived from T cells, B-cell-depleted T cells, or PBMCs. Subjects who had been exposed to COVID-19, were actively infected with it, or had recovered from it provided the deeply sampled blood TCRbeta repertoires that made up the dataset. A freely available public database, intended as a resource for researchers studying the immune response to SARS-CoV-2, is where the repertoires were released. The samples were drawn from two sources: the first 160 participants of the ongoing ImmuneRACE study, and 1,254 subjects contributed by 6 global collaborators. The sample metadata nearly always contained a de-identified subject ID, COVID-19 status, age in years and sex. Where available, HLA class I and class II types were taken from metadata supplied by the sample provider and were not determined by assay-based typing. Study-wide findings and limitations: Clinical and demographic metadata were provided uncurated, with the amount varying by source and participant.

From the cysteine through the phenylalanine, the CDR3 covers 19 amino acids. Just the 57-base CDR3 DNA is kept, in frame starting at base 1. V trim: 4 bases; J trim: 5 bases; unmatched bases: 15. The germline V gene yields SGHRS for CDR1 and YFSETQ for CDR2. TCRbeta CDR3 regions were amplified from genomic DNA using the immunoSEQ Assay, a bias-controlled multiplex PCR. Per the original workflow: The number of nucleated cells in each sample was estimated by amplification of reference gene primers within the assay. Sequence reads were collapsed and filtered to measure the absolute abundance of every unique TCRbeta CDR3 rearrangement. For each sample, productive Simpson clonality was calculated as the square root of Simpson's diversity index over productive rearrangements. What TCRdb holds here is the immuneACCESS table cut down to in-frame rearrangements. Part of the clones is not present; checked against another copy, under half of the missing clones reflect an unresolved V gene, and the others are unexplained. The V and J calls and clone size are taken from that table; D and trimming were inferred from the DNA. Counted in this sample were some 170,000 clones; 70% to 85% of them appeared once. The ten top clones hold roughly 17% of the sample.

In regard to this clone: The antigen it binds to is not known. No base quality values were provided; no much bigger clone lies one nucleotide off.

Participants in the prospective study were aged roughly 18 to 100 years, lived in about two dozen United States geographic areas, and enrolled through a virtual design. Cohort assignment in the prospective study relied on participant-reported clinical history from a screening survey and a study questionnaire. Recovered participants in ImmuneRACE Cohort 3 were defined by two consecutive negative NP/OP PCR tests, clearance by a healthcare professional, or resolution of symptoms. Each participant in the prospective study had whole blood, serum and a nasopharyngeal or oropharyngeal swab collected by mobile phlebotomists. Over an approximately 2-month period, participants in the prospective study had the option of providing additional blood draws and questionnaires. Before DNA extraction, prospective study blood samples were shipped either frozen or at room temperature.

The V and J segments used are TRBV5-1 and TRBJ2-3; 14 bases in the junction line up with TRBD2. This TCR derives from a woman aged 50 to 60 who had recovered from COVID-19. Source material: PBMCs or T cells enriched from blood (not recorded which). Here is the DNA: TGCGCCAGCAGCGGCCCACCGGGACTAGCGGGAGAAGTATTAGATACGCAGTATTTT. Translated, this is CASSGPPGLAGEVLDTQYF.